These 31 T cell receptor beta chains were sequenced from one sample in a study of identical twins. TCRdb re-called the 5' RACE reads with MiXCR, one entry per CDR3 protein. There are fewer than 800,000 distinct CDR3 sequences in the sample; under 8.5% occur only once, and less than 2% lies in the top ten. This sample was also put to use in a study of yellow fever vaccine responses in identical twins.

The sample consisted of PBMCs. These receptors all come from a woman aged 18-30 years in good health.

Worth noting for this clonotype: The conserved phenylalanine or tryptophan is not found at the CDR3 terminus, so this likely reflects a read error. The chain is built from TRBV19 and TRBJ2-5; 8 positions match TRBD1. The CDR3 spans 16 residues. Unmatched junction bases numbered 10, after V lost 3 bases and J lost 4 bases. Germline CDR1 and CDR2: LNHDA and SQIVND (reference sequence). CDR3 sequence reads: CASSMTRGQRGETQYI. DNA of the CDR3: TGTGCCAGTAGTATGACCAGGGGGCAAAGGGGAGAGACCCAGTACATT.

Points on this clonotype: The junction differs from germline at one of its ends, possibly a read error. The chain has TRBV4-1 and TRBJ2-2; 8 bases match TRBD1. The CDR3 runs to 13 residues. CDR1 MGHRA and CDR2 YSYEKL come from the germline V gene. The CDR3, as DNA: TGCGTCAGCAGCCAACAGGGGGCCGGGGAGCTGTTTTTT. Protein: CVSSQQGAGELFF.

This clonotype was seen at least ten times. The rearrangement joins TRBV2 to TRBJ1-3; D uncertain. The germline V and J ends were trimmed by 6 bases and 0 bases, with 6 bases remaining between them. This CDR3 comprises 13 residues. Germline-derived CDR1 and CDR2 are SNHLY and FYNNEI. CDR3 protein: CASSASSGNTIYF. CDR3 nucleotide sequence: TGTGCCAGCAGCGCGTCCTCTGGAAACACCATATATTTT.

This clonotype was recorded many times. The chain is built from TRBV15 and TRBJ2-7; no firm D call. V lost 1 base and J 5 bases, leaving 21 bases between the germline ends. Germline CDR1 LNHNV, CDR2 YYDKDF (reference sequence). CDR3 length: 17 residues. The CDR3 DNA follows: TGTGCCACCAGCAGAGGACCCCCGAAGTCAAGGGTTAACGAGCAGTACTTC. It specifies CATSRGPPKSRVNEQYF.

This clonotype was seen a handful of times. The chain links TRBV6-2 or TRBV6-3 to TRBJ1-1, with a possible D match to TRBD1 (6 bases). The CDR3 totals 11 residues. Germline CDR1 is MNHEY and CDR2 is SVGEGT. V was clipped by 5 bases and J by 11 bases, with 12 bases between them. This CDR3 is CASSQGSPAFF. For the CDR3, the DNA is TGTGCCAGCAGTCAGGGGTCGCCTGCTTTCTTT.

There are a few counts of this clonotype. CDR3 sequence reads: CATSDLLGSGNNEQFF. CDR3 bases: TGTGCCACCAGTGACCTCCTGGGTAGCGGGAACAATGAGCAGTTCTTC. This rearrangement joins TRBV24-1 to TRBJ2-1, with TRBD2 matching over 8 bases. Losses at the gene ends were 4 bases for V and 5 bases for J; bases not matched to a gene: 9. The CDR3 is made up of 16 amino acids. CDR1 is KGHDR, CDR2 SFDVKD, per germline.

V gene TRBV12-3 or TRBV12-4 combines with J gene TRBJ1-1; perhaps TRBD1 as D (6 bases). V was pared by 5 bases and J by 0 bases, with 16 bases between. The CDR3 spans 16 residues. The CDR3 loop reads CASSPEGGLMNTEAFF. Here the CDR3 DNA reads TGTGCCAGCAGTCCCGAGGGGGGGCTAATGAACACTGAAGCTTTCTTT.

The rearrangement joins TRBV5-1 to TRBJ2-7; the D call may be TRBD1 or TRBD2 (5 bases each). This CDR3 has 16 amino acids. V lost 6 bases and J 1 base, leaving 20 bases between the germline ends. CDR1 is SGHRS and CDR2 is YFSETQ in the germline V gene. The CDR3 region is CASTPLGVGLSYEQYF. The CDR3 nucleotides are TGCGCCAGCACCCCGTTGGGGGTGGGGCTGTCCTACGAGCAGTACTTC. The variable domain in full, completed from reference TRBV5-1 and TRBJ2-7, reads KAGVTQTPRYLIKTRGQQVTLSCSPISGHRSVSWYQQTPGQGLQFLFEYFSETQRNKGNFPGRFSGRQFSNSRSEMNVSTLELGDSALYLCASTPLGVGLSYEQYFGPGTRLTVT.

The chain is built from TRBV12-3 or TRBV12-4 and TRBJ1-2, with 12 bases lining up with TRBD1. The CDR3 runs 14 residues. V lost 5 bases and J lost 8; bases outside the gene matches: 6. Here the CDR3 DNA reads TGTGCCAGCAGTAAGGGACAGGGGGCGGAGGGCTACACCTTC. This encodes CASSKGQGAEGYTF.

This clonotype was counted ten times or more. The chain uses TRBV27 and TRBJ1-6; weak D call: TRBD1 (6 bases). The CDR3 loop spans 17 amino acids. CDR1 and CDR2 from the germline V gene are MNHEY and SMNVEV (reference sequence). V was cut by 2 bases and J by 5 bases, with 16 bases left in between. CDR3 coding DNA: TGTGCCAGCAGTTTAAGAACGGCAGGGGTACATAATTCACCCCTCCACTTT. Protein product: CASSLRTAGVHNSPLHF.

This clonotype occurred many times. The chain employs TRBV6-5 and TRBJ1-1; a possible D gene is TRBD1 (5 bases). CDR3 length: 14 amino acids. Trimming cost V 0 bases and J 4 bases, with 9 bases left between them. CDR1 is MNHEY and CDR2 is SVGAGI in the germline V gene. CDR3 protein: CASSYSTGATEAFF. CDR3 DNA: TGTGCCAGCAGTTACTCGACTGGGGCCACTGAAGCTTTCTTT.

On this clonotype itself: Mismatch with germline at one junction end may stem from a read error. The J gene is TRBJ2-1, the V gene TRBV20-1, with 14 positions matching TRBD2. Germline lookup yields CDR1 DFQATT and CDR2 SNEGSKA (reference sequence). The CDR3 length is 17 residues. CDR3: CCAETGGLAGAWNEQFF. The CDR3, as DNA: TGCTGTGCTGAGACCGGGGGACTAGCGGGGGCTTGGAATGAGCAGTTCTTC.

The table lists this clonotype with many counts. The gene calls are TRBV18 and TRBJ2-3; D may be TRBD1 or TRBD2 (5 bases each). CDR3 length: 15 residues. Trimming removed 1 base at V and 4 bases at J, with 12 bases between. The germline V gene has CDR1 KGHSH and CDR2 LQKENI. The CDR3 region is CASSPLLTAADTQYF. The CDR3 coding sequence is TGTGCCAGCTCACCACTTTTGACAGCGGCAGATACGCAGTATTTT.

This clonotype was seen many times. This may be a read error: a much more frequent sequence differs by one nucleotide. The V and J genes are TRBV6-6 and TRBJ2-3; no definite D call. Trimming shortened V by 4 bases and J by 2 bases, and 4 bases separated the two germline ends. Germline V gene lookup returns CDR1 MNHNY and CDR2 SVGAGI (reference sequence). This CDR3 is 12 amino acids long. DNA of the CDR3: TGTGCCAGCAGTTCTATCACAGATACGCAGTATTTT. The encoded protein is CASSSITDTQYF.

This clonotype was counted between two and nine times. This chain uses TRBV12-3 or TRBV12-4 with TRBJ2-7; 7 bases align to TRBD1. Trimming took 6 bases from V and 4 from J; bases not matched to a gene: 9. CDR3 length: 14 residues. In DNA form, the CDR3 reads TGTGCCAGCAGGAAAACCGGGACAGCATACGAGCAGTACTTC. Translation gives CASRKTGTAYEQYF.

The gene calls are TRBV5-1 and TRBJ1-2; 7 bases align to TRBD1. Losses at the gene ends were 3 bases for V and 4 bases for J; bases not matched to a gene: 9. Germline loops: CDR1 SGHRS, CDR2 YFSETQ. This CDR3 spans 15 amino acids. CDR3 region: CASSYERRDSYGYTF. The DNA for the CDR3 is TGCGCCAGCAGCTACGAGAGACGGGACAGCTATGGCTACACCTTC.

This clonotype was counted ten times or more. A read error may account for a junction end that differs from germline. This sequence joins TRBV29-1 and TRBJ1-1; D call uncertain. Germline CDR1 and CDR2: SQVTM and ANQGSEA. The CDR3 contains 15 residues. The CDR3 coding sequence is TGCAGCGTCGAAGCGACCGAGTTCATGAACACTGAAGCTTTCTTT. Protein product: CSVEATEFMNTEAFF.

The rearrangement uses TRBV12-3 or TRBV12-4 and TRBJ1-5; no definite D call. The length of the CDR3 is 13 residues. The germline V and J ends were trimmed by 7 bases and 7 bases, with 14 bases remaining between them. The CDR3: CASTIRAAQPQHF. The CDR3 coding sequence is TGTGCCAGCACCATCCGGGCCGCACAGCCCCAGCATTTT.

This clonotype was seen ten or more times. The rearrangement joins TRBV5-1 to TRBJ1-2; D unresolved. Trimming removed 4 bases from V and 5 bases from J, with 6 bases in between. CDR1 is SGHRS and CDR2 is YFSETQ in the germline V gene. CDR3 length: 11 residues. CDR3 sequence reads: CASSDEYGYTF. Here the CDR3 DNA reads TGCGCCAGCAGCGACGAGTATGGCTACACCTTC. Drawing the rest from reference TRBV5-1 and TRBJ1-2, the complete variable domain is KAGVTQTPRYLIKTRGQQVTLSCSPISGHRSVSWYQQTPGQGLQFLFEYFSETQRNKGNFPGRFSGRQFSNSRSEMNVSTLELGDSALYLCASSDEYGYTFGSGTRLTVV.

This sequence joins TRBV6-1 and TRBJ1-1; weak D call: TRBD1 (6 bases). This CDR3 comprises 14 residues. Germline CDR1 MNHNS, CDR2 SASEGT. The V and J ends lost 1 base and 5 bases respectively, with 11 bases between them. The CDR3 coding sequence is TGTGCCAGCAGTGAAGTGCAGGGGAGGACTGAAGCTTTCTTT. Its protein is CASSEVQGRTEAFF.

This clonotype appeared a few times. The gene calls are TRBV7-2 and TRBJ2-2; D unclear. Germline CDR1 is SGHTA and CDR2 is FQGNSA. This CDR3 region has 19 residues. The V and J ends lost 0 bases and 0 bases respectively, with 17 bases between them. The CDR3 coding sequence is TGTGCCAGCAGCTTAGCTTTTAGGCTACACGTAACGAACACCGGGGAGCTGTTTTTT. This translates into CASSLAFRLHVTNTGELFF. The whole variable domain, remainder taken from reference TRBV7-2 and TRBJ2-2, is GAGVSQSPSNKVTEKGKDVELRCDPISGHTALYWYRQSLGQGLEFLIYFQGNSAPDKSGLPSDRFSAERTGGSVSTLTIQRTQQEDSAVYLCASSLAFRLHVTNTGELFFGEGSRLTVL.

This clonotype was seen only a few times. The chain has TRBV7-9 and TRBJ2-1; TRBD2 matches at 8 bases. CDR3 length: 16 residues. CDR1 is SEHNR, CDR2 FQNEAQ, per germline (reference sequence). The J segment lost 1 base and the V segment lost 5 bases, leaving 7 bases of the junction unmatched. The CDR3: CASSQTSGGSYNEQFF. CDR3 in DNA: TGTGCCAGCAGCCAAACCTCGGGGGGGTCCTACAATGAGCAGTTCTTC.

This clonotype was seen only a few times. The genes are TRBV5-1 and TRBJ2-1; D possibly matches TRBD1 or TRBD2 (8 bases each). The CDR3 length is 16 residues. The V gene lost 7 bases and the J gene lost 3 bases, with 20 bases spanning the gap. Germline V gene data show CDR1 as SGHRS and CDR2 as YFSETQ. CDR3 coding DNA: TGCGCCAGCTTCCCGGGGGGGACAGGATACTACAATGAGCAGTTCTTC. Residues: CASFPGGTGYYNEQFF.

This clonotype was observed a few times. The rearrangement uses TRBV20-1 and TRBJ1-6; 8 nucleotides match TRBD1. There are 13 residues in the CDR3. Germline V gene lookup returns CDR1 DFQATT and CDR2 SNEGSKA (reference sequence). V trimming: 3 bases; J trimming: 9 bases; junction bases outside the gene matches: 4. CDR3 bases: TGCAGTGCTAGGACAGGGGAGGTTTCACCCCTCCACTTT. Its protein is CSARTGEVSPLHF.

The CDR3, as DNA: TGTGCCAGCAGTCCCGAAGCTATCGGGACAGGGGATGTCTACAATGAGCAGTTCTTC. Translated: CASSPEAIGTGDVYNEQFF. The chain couples TRBV28 to TRBJ2-1; 10 nucleotides match TRBD1. Germline V gene data show CDR1 as MDHEN and CDR2 as SYDVKM. J gave up 3 bases and V 5 bases, and 16 bases lay outside the gene matches. The CDR3 has 19 residues.

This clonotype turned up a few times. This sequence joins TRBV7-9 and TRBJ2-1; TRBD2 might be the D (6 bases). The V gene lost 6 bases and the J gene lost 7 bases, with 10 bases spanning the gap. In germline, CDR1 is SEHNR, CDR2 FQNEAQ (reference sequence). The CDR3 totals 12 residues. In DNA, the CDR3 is TGTGCCAGCAGGTTCGGGGGAAATGAGCAGTTCTTC. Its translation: CASRFGGNEQFF.

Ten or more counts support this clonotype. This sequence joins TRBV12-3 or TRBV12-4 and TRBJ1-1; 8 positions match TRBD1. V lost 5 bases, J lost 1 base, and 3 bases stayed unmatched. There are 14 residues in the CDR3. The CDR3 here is CASSPDRGNTEAFF. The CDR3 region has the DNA TGTGCCAGCAGTCCCGACAGGGGGAACACTGAAGCTTTCTTT.

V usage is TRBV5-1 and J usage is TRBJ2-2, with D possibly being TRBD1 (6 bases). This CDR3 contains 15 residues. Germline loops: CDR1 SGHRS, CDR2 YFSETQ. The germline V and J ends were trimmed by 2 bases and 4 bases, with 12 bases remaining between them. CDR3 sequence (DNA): TGCGCCAGCAGCTTTTGGGGGCCCGTCACCGGGGAGCTGTTTTTT. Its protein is CASSFWGPVTGELFF.

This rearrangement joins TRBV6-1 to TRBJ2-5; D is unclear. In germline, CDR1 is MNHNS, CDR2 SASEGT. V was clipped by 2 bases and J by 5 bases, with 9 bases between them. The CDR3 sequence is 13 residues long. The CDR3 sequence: CASSERVGETQYF. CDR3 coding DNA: TGTGCCAGCAGTGAAAGGGTTGGGGAGACCCAGTACTTC.

DNA of the CDR3: TGTGCCAGCAGTTTAGTGGTTCAGCCCCAGCATTTT. This gives the protein CASSLVVQPQHF. The chain has TRBV28 and TRBJ1-5; D gene ambiguous. The ends were cut back, 2 bases at V and 6 bases at J, with 5 bases in the middle. Germline CDR1 and CDR2: MDHEN and SYDVKM. The CDR3 length is 12 residues.

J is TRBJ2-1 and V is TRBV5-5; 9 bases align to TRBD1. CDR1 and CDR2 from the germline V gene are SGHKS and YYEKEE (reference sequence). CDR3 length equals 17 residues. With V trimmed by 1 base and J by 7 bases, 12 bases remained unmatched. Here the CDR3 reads CASSLMGQGGGGNEQFF. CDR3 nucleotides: TGTGCCAGCAGCTTGATGGGACAGGGAGGAGGCGGGAATGAGCAGTTCTTC.